Following are 28 T cell receptor beta chains from one sample sequenced in a study of PD-L1 blockade in urothelial cancer. Assay used: immunoSEQ multiplex PCR; TCRdb lists only in-frame clones, some missing. Of around 53,000 clones listed, around 82% were seen once; the top ten hold 1.9%. Stated time point: peripheral blood 6 weeks after treatment start. Sequencing was performed on PBMCs, taken around atezolizumab (anti-PD-L1) treatment. These receptors were obtained from a man between 45 and 60 years old with urothelial cancer.

This clone is a singleton in its sample. The chain has TRBV6-1 and TRBJ2-1; 10 bases match TRBD1. The V segment lost 5 bases and the J segment 12 bases; nucleotides outside the gene matches: 13. The CDR3 has 15 residues. From germline, CDR1 is MNHNS and CDR2 SASEGT. The CDR3 region has the DNA TGTGCCAGCAGTCCGACAGGGGGCGGCGGGTCAGGGCAGTTCTTC. This encodes CASSPTGGGGSGQFF.

The genes are TRBV7-2 and TRBJ2-1; 9 positions match TRBD2. This CDR3 spans 16 amino acids. Germline values: CDR1 SGHTA, CDR2 FQGNSA. After removal of 1 base from V and 4 bases from J, the junction contained 5 bases not matched to a gene. The CDR3 protein is CASSLEASGVYNEQFF. Here the CDR3 DNA reads TGTGCCAGCAGCTTAGAGGCTAGCGGGGTATACAATGAGCAGTTCTTC.

V and J are TRBV19 and TRBJ2-7, with a possible D match to TRBD2 (6 bases). V was cut by 7 bases and J by 1 base, with 11 bases left in between. The CDR3 length is 13 residues. The germline V gene has CDR1 LNHDA and CDR2 SQIVND (reference sequence). The CDR3 DNA reads as TGTGCCAGTAATAAGGGAGGTTCCTACGAGCAGTACTTC. Amino acids: CASNKGGSYEQYF. Using reference TRBV19 and TRBJ2-7 for the parts outside the CDR3, the full variable domain is DGGITQSPKYLFRKEGQNVTLSCEQNLNHDAMYWYRQDPGQGLRLIYYSQIVNDFQKGDIAEGYSVSREKKESFPLTVTSAQKNPTAFYLCASNKGGSYEQYFGPGTRLTVT.

The chain is built from TRBV12-5 and TRBJ1-1; D possibly corresponds to TRBD1 (5 bases). Germline V gene sequence: CDR1 LGHNT, CDR2 FRNRAP. Trimming removed 0 bases from V and 2 bases from J, with 10 bases in between. The CDR3 sequence is 15 residues long. The CDR3 loop reads CASGLVQGANTEAFF. Here the CDR3 DNA reads TGTGCTAGTGGTTTGGTTCAAGGGGCAAACACTGAAGCTTTCTTT.

The rearrangement uses TRBV27 and TRBJ1-2, with 8 bases identical to TRBD1. CDR3 length equals 16 residues. Germline V gene data show CDR1 as MNHEY and CDR2 as SMNVEV (reference sequence). Unmatched junction bases numbered 14, after V lost 5 bases and J lost 6 bases. Written as DNA, the CDR3 is TGTGCCAGCAGTCAAGGGACCCGGACAGGGATAGATGGCTACACCTTC. Its translation is CASSQGTRTGIDGYTF.

The CDR3 DNA reads TGTGCCAGCAGCCTTCCGGGACAGGGTAGGCAAGAGACCCAGTACTTC. It encodes CASSLPGQGRQETQYF. J is TRBJ2-5 and V is TRBV7-9; 9 nucleotides line up with TRBD1. CDR3 size: 16 residues. Germline loops: CDR1 SEHNR, CDR2 FQNEAQ (reference sequence). V lost 5 bases to trimming and J lost 2 bases; unmatched junction nucleotides: 9.

This rearrangement joins TRBV7-8 to TRBJ2-5, with D tentatively TRBD2 (6 bases). The V and J ends lost 6 bases and 1 base respectively, with 15 bases between them. This CDR3 has 15 amino acids. Germline CDR1 SGHVS, CDR2 FQNEAQ. In DNA form, the CDR3 reads TGTGCCAGCAGGGGGATAGCGGCCCTCCAAGAGACCCAGTACTTC. Translation gives CASRGIAALQETQYF.

This clone rates as medium-sized (0.01 to 0.1%). The chain is built from TRBV7-6 and TRBJ2-3, with D uncertain. The CDR3 extends over 14 amino acids. The V end lost 5 bases, the J end lost 1 base, and 10 bases lay between the germline ends. Germline V gene data show CDR1 as SGHVS and CDR2 as FNYEAQ. The CDR3 is CASSLRLGTDTQYF. CDR3 sequence (DNA): TGTGCCAGCAGCCTTCGACTCGGCACAGATACGCAGTATTTT.

This chain joins TRBV4-3 and TRBJ2-1; D is unclear. Trimming cost V 0 bases and J 4 bases, with 10 bases left between them. Per the germline V gene, CDR1 is LGHNA and CDR2 is YSLEER. The CDR3 is 15 amino acids. This chain's CDR3 is CASSQESRGYNEQFF. DNA for the CDR3: TGCGCCAGCAGCCAAGAAAGTCGAGGATACAATGAGCAGTTCTTC.

The chain links TRBV7-4 to TRBJ1-5; tentatively, D is TRBD1 (6 bases). V was cut by 0 bases and J by 6 bases, with 15 bases left in between. Germline V gene lookup returns CDR1 SGHVT and CDR2 SQSDAQ. The CDR3 contains 16 residues. The CDR3 reads CASSLANSQGFQPQHF. CDR3 coding DNA: TGTGCCAGCAGCTTAGCTAATAGCCAGGGGTTTCAGCCCCAGCATTTT.

Only a few counts were recorded for this clone. The V gene is TRBV19, the J gene TRBJ1-1; D perhaps matches TRBD1 (5 bases). The CDR3 has 13 residues. Between the trimmed V and J ends, which lost 8 bases and 1 base, there was a span of 11 bases. The V gene's germline CDR1 is LNHDA and CDR2 SQIVND (reference sequence). CDR3 bases: TGTGCCAGTGGGCAGGGAGGGAACACTGAAGCTTTCTTT. Amino acid sequence: CASGQGGNTEAFF.

This clone was picked up one time. The gene calls are TRBV7-2 and TRBJ2-7; no definite D call. In germline, CDR1 is SGHTA, CDR2 FQGNSA. Trimming removed 1 base from V and 5 bases from J, with 9 bases in between. This CDR3 region has 13 residues. The CDR3 is CASSLGWLNEQYF. CDR3 DNA sequence: TGTGCCAGCAGCTTAGGATGGCTGAACGAGCAGTACTTC. The full variable domain, completed using reference TRBV7-2 and TRBJ2-7, is GAGVSQSPSNKVTEKGKDVELRCDPISGHTALYWYRQSLGQGLEFLIYFQGNSAPDKSGLPSDRFSAERTGGSVSTLTIQRTQQEDSAVYLCASSLGWLNEQYFGPGTRLTVT.

The chain recombines TRBV12-5 with TRBJ2-2; 7 bases align to TRBD1. Germline V CDR1 and CDR2: LGHNT, FRNRAP. The CDR3 extends over 15 amino acids. Trimming at V came to 3 bases and at J to 0 bases, leaving 1 base not matched to a gene. The CDR3 loop reads CASGFGTANTGELFF. The CDR3 nucleotides are TGTGCTAGTGGTTTTGGGACAGCGAACACCGGGGAGCTGTTTTTT. Based on the CDR3 plus reference TRBV12-5 and TRBJ2-2, the full variable domain is DARVTQTPRHKVTEMGQEVTMRCQPILGHNTVFWYRQTMMQGLELLAYFRNRAPLDDSGMPKDRFSAEMPDATLATLKIQPSEPRDSAVYFCASGFGTANTGELFFGEGSRLTVL.

As regards this clone: Additional DNA sequences in this sample encode the identical CDR3. This chain uses TRBV13 with TRBJ1-4, with D possibly TRBD1 on 5 matching bases. This CDR3 has 15 residues. Looked up from germline, CDR1 is PRHDT and CDR2 is FYEKMQ (reference sequence). V gave up 0 bases and J gave up 7 bases, with 12 bases separating them. CDR3 residues: CASSLGRTGGEKLFF. The DNA for the CDR3 is TGTGCCAGCAGCTTAGGCCGAACAGGCGGTGAAAAACTGTTTTTT.

Only a few counts were recorded for this clone. Within the sample, other DNA sequences also encode this same CDR3. The rearrangement uses TRBV7-2 and TRBJ2-2, with 7 bases fitting TRBD1. V shed 5 bases, J shed 3 bases, and the junction held 6 bases outside the gene matches. This CDR3 spans 15 amino acids. Germline V gene sequence: CDR1 SGHTA, CDR2 FQGNSA. In DNA, the CDR3 is TGTGCCAGCAGCCGGGACAGAACGGACACCGGGGAGCTGTTTTTT. It encodes CASSRDRTDTGELFF.

V usage is TRBV7-2 and J usage is TRBJ2-3; TRBD1 might be the D (6 bases). V was trimmed by 3 bases and J by 0 bases, leaving 10 bases between them. The germline gives CDR1 SGHTA, CDR2 FQGNSA. The CDR3 covers 15 residues. CDR3 nucleotide sequence: TGTGCCAGCAGCTTCGCAGGGGTTAGCACAGATACGCAGTATTTT. It codes for CASSFAGVSTDTQYF. The whole variable domain, filled in from reference TRBV7-2 and TRBJ2-3, reads GAGVSQSPSNKVTEKGKDVELRCDPISGHTALYWYRQSLGQGLEFLIYFQGNSAPDKSGLPSDRFSAERTGGSVSTLTIQRTQQEDSAVYLCASSFAGVSTDTQYFGPGTRLTVL.

This chain links TRBV6-5 with TRBJ1-2, with TRBD1 matching over 7 bases. CDR1 MNHEY and CDR2 SVGAGI come from the germline V gene. This CDR3 is 14 amino acids long. After removal of 6 bases from V and 4 bases from J, the junction contained 8 bases not matched to a gene. The CDR3 coding sequence is TGTGCCAGCAGACGACTACAGGGGTCCTATGGCTACACCTTC. Translating it yields CASRRLQGSYGYTF.

The rearrangement uses TRBV29-1 and TRBJ2-3; no clear D. V lost 1 base and J 6 bases, leaving 8 bases between the germline ends. CDR3 length equals 12 residues. CDR1 SQVTM and CDR2 ANQGSEA come from the germline V gene. The CDR3 loop is CSVEGPGDTQYF. The CDR3 DNA reads TGCAGCGTTGAAGGGCCTGGCGATACGCAGTATTTT.

The chain recombines TRBV19 with TRBJ2-2, with a weak D call TRBD2 (7 bases). Germline CDR1 and CDR2: LNHDA and SQIVND (reference sequence). This CDR3 is built from 16 residues. The germline V and J ends were trimmed by 1 base and 6 bases, with 15 bases remaining between them. The CDR3 coding sequence is TGTGCCAGTAGTATAGCGGGCCCGGGGGGCGCCGGGGAGCTGTTTTTT. This gives the protein CASSIAGPGGAGELFF.

V and J are TRBV27 and TRBJ2-1, with TRBD2 as a possible D gene (7 bases). Germline V lookup: CDR1 MNHEY, CDR2 SMNVEV (reference sequence). Trimming took off 5 bases at V and 9 bases at J, with 23 bases between the two ends. The CDR3 is made up of 16 amino acids. The CDR3 sequence: CASSPRFTRGAGEQFF. The CDR3 coding sequence is TGTGCCAGCAGTCCACGATTCACCCGGGGGGCTGGTGAGCAGTTCTTC.

J is TRBJ2-6 and V is TRBV19; D is ambiguous. Germline V gives CDR1 LNHDA, CDR2 SQIVND (reference sequence). V shed 10 bases and J shed 1 base, with 2 bases lying between them. The CDR3 length is 11 residues. Here the CDR3 DNA reads TGTGCCACGTCTGGGGCCAACGTCCTGACTTTC. This gives the protein CATSGANVLTF.

The rearrangement links TRBV4-1 to TRBJ2-7; 13 bases map to TRBD2. V gave up 5 bases and J gave up 2 bases; unmatched junction bases: 6. The CDR3 consists of 16 residues. Germline V lookup: CDR1 MGHRA, CDR2 YSYEKL. CDR3 sequence: CASSGIGLAGAYEQYF. The CDR3 region has the DNA TGCGCCAGCAGCGGTATCGGACTAGCGGGAGCCTACGAGCAGTACTTC.

The J gene is TRBJ2-7, the V gene TRBV21-1; the table names TRBD1, a call not compared with the DNA. TRBV21-1 corresponds to a pseudogene. The length of the CDR3 is 13 residues. As DNA, the CDR3 is TGTGCCACAGCCGGGACAGGGGACCACGAGCAGTACTTC. It is translated as CATAGTGDHEQYF.

The chain joins TRBV28 to TRBJ2-7; D is unclear. This CDR3 region has 12 residues. V was clipped by 1 base and J by 4 bases, with 5 bases between them. CDR1 and CDR2 from the germline V gene are MDHEN and SYDVKM. CDR3 sequence (DNA): TGTGCCAGCAGTTTATCTATTTACGAGCAGTACTTC. Amino acid sequence: CASSLSIYEQYF.

This rearrangement joins TRBV20-1 to TRBJ1-2; 7 nucleotides align to TRBD1. The CDR3 loop spans 11 amino acids. Losses at the gene ends were 3 bases for V and 7 bases for J; bases not matched to a gene: 2. CDR1 and CDR2 (germline): DFQATT, SNEGSKA (reference sequence). The DNA of the CDR3 is TGCAGTGCTAGCAACAGGGGTGGCTACACCTTC. It translates to CSASNRGGYTF.

The rearrangement joins TRBV9 to TRBJ1-2; the match to TRBD1 covers 9 bases. Losses at the gene ends were 0 bases for V and 0 bases for J; bases not matched to a gene: 6. There are 17 residues in the CDR3. Germline CDR1 is SGDLS and CDR2 is YYNGEE. DNA for the CDR3: TGTGCCAGCAGCGTAGCTACGGGACAGGGAGCTAACTATGGCTACACCTTC. Amino acids: CASSVATGQGANYGYTF.

The gene calls are TRBV11-1 and TRBJ2-3; 10 positions agree with TRBD2. V was clipped by 3 bases and J by 2 bases; unmatched bases: 5. Looked up from germline, CDR1 is SGHAT and CDR2 is FQDESV (reference sequence). The length of the CDR3 is 16 residues. The CDR3 DNA reads as TGTGCCAGCAGCTTGGGACTAGCGAGTAACACAGATACGCAGTATTTT. It encodes CASSLGLASNTDTQYF. Using reference TRBV11-1 and TRBJ2-3 for the parts outside the CDR3, the full variable domain is EAEVAQSPRYKITEKSQAVAFWCDPISGHATLYWYRQILGQGPELLVQFQDESVVDDSQLPKDRFSAERLKGVDSTLKIQPAELGDSAMYLCASSLGLASNTDTQYFGPGTRLTVL.

The rearrangement links TRBV29-1 to TRBJ2-7, with 11 nucleotides matching TRBD2. The V gene end was trimmed by 4 bases and the J gene end by 3 bases; junction bases not matched to a gene: 2. The length of the CDR3 is 13 residues. Germline V gene data show CDR1 as SQVTM and CDR2 as ANQGSEA. The CDR3 region has the DNA TGCAGCGTTGGTACTAGCGGGAGCTACGAGCAGTACTTC. Protein: CSVGTSGSYEQYF.